The next 20 T cell receptor beta chains were all read from a single sample in a study of cytomegalovirus exposure and HLA in healthy donors. Clones were read by immunoSEQ multiplex PCR, and TCRdb kept only the in-frame ones, dropping some. The table includes 95,000 to 150,000 clones, approximately 81% detected once. The sequenced material came from PBMCs. All receptors derive from a woman in her twenties or thirties in good health and CMV-seronegative.

The chain couples TRBV7-8 to TRBJ2-7, with 9 bases matching TRBD1. The CDR3 is made up of 14 amino acids. With V trimmed by 6 bases and J by 6 bases, 9 bases remained unmatched. Germline V gives CDR1 SGHVS, CDR2 FQNEAQ. CDR3 residues: CASSHRDRVGEQYF. The CDR3 bases are TGTGCCAGCAGTCACCGGGACAGGGTGGGCGAGCAGTACTTC.

A remark on this clone: Other DNA sequences in the same sample also yield this CDR3. The chain links TRBV19 to TRBJ1-5; the D gene is possibly TRBD1 (5 bases). In germline, CDR1 is LNHDA, CDR2 SQIVND (reference sequence). Deletions cut 3 bases from V and 1 base from J, with 10 bases between. This CDR3 is built from 15 residues. This CDR3 is CASSIGGDSNQPQHF. As DNA, the CDR3 is TGTGCCAGTAGTATTGGAGGGGACAGCAATCAGCCCCAGCATTTT.

The rearrangement uses TRBV6-5 and TRBJ2-7; 9 bases align to TRBD1. Germline V lookup: CDR1 MNHEY, CDR2 SVGAGI. The trim removed 2 bases at V and 1 base at J, leaving 0 bases unmatched. The CDR3 sequence is 14 residues long. The CDR3 coding sequence is TGTGCCAGCAGTTACGGACAGGGGTCCTACGAGCAGTACTTC. The encoded protein is CASSYGQGSYEQYF.

J is TRBJ1-2 and V is TRBV19, with D tentatively TRBD1 (5 bases). Trimming took off 7 bases at V and 2 bases at J, with 11 bases between the two ends. CDR1 is LNHDA, CDR2 SQIVND, per germline (reference sequence). The CDR3 contains 13 residues. The CDR3 DNA follows: TGTGCCAGTACTCCCGGGGGAAACTATGGCTACACCTTC. This codes for CASTPGGNYGYTF.

The chain has TRBV13 and TRBJ2-7, with 11 bases that match TRBD1. J gave up 0 bases and V 5 bases, and 6 bases lay outside the gene matches. Germline V CDR1 and CDR2: PRHDT, FYEKMQ (reference sequence). This CDR3 contains 16 residues. CDR3: CASSPRTGGSSYEQYF. The CDR3, as DNA: TGTGCCAGCAGCCCCCGGACAGGGGGCAGCTCCTACGAGCAGTACTTC.

Here the CDR3 reads CATSTRGAPSTDTQYF. The CDR3 DNA follows: TGTGCCACCAGCACTCGGGGGGCCCCTAGCACAGATACGCAGTATTTT. The V gene is TRBV15, the J gene TRBJ2-3; weak D call: TRBD2 (7 bases). Germline V gene sequence: CDR1 LNHNV, CDR2 YYDKDF (reference sequence). Trimming left V 4 bases short and J 0 bases short, with 14 bases between. CDR3 length equals 16 residues. Based on the CDR3 plus reference TRBV15 and TRBJ2-3, the full variable domain is DAMVIQNPRYQVTQFGKPVTLSCSQTLNHNVMYWYQQKSSQAPKLLFHYYDKDFNNEADTPDNFQSRRPNTSFCFLDIRSPGLGDTAMYLCATSTRGAPSTDTQYFGPGTRLTVL.

The chain uses TRBV15 and TRBJ2-3, with TRBD2 matching 9 bases. The germline gives CDR1 LNHNV, CDR2 YYDKDF (reference sequence). With V trimmed by 5 bases and J by 6 bases, 9 bases remained unmatched. The CDR3 is made up of 15 amino acids. CDR3 amino acids: CATSERGGASDTQYF. The DNA of the CDR3 is TGTGCCACCAGCGAACGCGGGGGGGCCTCCGATACGCAGTATTTT.

This chain connects TRBV6-5 to TRBJ1-4, with a tentative D call TRBD1 (6 bases). CDR3 length: 13 residues. CDR1 is MNHEY, CDR2 SVGAGI, per germline. Trimming shortened V by 7 bases and J by 7 bases, and 13 bases separated the two germline ends. This CDR3 is CASTQGYTEKLFF. The CDR3, as DNA: TGTGCCAGCACCCAGGGGTATACTGAAAAACTGTTTTTT.

The chain couples TRBV6-1 to TRBJ2-5; D is undetermined. Trimming took off 8 bases at V and 2 bases at J, with 12 bases between the two ends. The CDR3 is 13 residues long. CDR1 MNHNS and CDR2 SASEGT come from the germline V gene. CDR3 in amino acids: CASVPQIQETQYF. In nucleotides, the CDR3 is TGTGCCAGCGTACCGCAGATTCAAGAGACCCAGTACTTC.

The rearrangement joins TRBV9 to TRBJ1-2; 9 bases line up with TRBD1. Germline loops: CDR1 SGDLS, CDR2 YYNGEE. Unmatched junction bases numbered 5, after V lost 0 bases and J lost 5 bases. This CDR3 spans 15 amino acids. The CDR3 is CASSVGGQGWYGYTF. The CDR3, as DNA: TGTGCCAGCAGCGTAGGGGGACAGGGTTGGTATGGCTACACCTTC.

For the CDR3, the DNA is TGCGCCAGCAGCCAAGGCCCTACAGGGGCCGGCACTGAAGCTTTCTTT. It codes for CASSQGPTGAGTEAFF. This chain connects TRBV4-3 to TRBJ1-1; 7 bases align to TRBD1. Germline loops: CDR1 LGHNA, CDR2 YSLEER. The CDR3 is made up of 16 amino acids. V was pared by 1 base and J by 4 bases, with 9 bases of the junction left unmatched.

This clone was observed a few times. The J gene is TRBJ1-3, the V gene TRBV5-1, with no clear D. Deletions cut 4 bases from V and 0 bases from J, with 11 bases between. Germline loops: CDR1 SGHRS, CDR2 YFSETQ. CDR3 size: 15 residues. The CDR3 DNA is TGCGCCAGCAGCCGCGACGGGGTCTCTGGAAACACCATATATTTT. This translates into CASSRDGVSGNTIYF.

The rearrangement joins TRBV18 to TRBJ2-7, with 7 positions matching TRBD1. The V gene end was trimmed by 0 bases and the J gene end by 9 bases; junction bases not matched to a gene: 14. CDR1 and CDR2 (germline): KGHSH, LQKENI. The CDR3 is made up of 16 amino acids. The CDR3 loop is CASSPPRRQGIEVQYF. As DNA, the CDR3 is TGTGCCAGCTCACCACCGAGGCGACAGGGCATAGAGGTGCAGTACTTC.

V usage is TRBV19 and J usage is TRBJ1-2; 9 bases line up with TRBD1. V lost 6 bases to trimming and J lost 3 bases; unmatched junction nucleotides: 14. This CDR3 spans 17 amino acids. The germline V gene encodes CDR1 LNHDA and CDR2 SQIVND (reference sequence). CDR3 sequence: CASRSPPTGGWDYGYTF. The CDR3, as DNA: TGTGCCAGTAGAAGCCCGCCTACAGGGGGCTGGGACTATGGCTACACCTTC. The full variable domain, rest sourced from reference TRBV19 and TRBJ1-2, is DGGITQSPKYLFRKEGQNVTLSCEQNLNHDAMYWYRQDPGQGLRLIYYSQIVNDFQKGDIAEGYSVSREKKESFPLTVTSAQKNPTAFYLCASRSPPTGGWDYGYTFGSGTRLTVV.

This chain connects TRBV27 to TRBJ1-5; D ambiguous. Looked up from germline, CDR1 is MNHEY and CDR2 is SMNVEV (reference sequence). The CDR3 loop spans 14 amino acids. V was clipped by 5 bases and J by 0 bases, with 8 bases between them. The CDR3 DNA reads as TGTGCCAGCAGTCCGGGAGCTAGCAATCAGCCCCAGCATTTT. Translating gives CASSPGASNQPQHF.

V usage is TRBV13 and J usage is TRBJ2-5, with D perhaps TRBD2 (5 bases). The CDR3 is made up of 14 amino acids. The germline gives CDR1 PRHDT, CDR2 FYEKMQ (reference sequence). V was trimmed by 2 bases and J by 5 bases, leaving 12 bases between them. The CDR3 DNA is TGTGCCAGCAGCTTAAACCGCGGCGGGGAGACCCAGTACTTC. This gives the protein CASSLNRGGETQYF.

This chain uses TRBV18 with TRBJ2-3; D gene unclear. CDR1 KGHSH and CDR2 LQKENI come from the germline V gene. V was clipped by 0 bases and J by 4 bases, with 8 bases between them. This CDR3 has 14 residues. CDR3 sequence reads: CASSPPLASDTQYF. CDR3 in DNA: TGTGCCAGCTCACCACCGTTAGCTTCAGATACGCAGTATTTT.

This rearrangement joins TRBV2 to TRBJ2-7; no clear D gene. This CDR3 is built from 13 residues. CDR1 is SNHLY and CDR2 is FYNNEI in the germline V gene. Between the trimmed V and J ends, which lost 6 bases and 4 bases, there was a span of 13 bases. Here the CDR3 DNA reads TGTGCCAGCAGCGTATCCGTTGTGTACGAGCAGTACTTC. It encodes CASSVSVVYEQYF.

CDR3 amino acids: CASRPGQGVGELFF. CDR3 DNA sequence: TGTGCCAGCAGGCCGGGACAGGGGGTCGGGGAGCTGTTTTTT. This rearrangement joins TRBV5-4 to TRBJ2-2, with TRBD1 matching 11 bases. This CDR3 is 14 amino acids long. Germline CDR1 and CDR2: SGHNT and YYREEE (reference sequence). Germline trimming cut 5 bases from V and 7 bases from J; bases unmatched to any gene: 4.

The rearrangement links TRBV4-1 to TRBJ2-7; TRBD1 is a possible D gene (5 bases). Germline CDR1 reads MGHRA; CDR2 reads YSYEKL. Trimming left V 0 bases short and J 0 bases short, with 12 bases between. The CDR3 covers 16 residues. The DNA of the CDR3 is TGCGCCAGCAGCCAAGATCTAGGGGAAAGCTCCTACGAGCAGTACTTC. Translating it yields CASSQDLGESSYEQYF.